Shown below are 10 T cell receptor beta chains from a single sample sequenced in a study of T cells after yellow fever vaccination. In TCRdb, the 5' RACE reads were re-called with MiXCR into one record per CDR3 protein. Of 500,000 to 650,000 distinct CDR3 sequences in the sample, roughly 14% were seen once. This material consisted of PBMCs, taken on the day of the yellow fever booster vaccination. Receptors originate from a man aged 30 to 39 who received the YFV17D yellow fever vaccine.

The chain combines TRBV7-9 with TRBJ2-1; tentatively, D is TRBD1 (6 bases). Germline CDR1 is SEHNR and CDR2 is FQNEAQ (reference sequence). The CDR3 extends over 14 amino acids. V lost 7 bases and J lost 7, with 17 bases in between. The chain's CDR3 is CASTDRGHLNEQFF. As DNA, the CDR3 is TGTGCCAGCACCGATAGGGGACATCTGAATGAGCAGTTCTTC.

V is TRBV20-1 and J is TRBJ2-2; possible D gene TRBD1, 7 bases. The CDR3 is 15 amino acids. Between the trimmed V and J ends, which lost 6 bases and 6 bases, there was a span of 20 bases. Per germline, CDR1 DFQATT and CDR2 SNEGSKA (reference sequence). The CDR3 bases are TGCAGTGCGCGCCTCCCAGGGGGGACGGCCGGGGAGCTGTTTTTT. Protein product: CSARLPGGTAGELFF.

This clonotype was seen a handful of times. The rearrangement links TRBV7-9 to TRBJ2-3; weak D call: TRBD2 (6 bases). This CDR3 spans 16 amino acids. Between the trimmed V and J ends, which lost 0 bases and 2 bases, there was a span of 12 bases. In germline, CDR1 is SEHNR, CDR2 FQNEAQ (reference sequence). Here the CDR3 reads CASSLAPGGNTDTQYF. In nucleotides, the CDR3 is TGTGCCAGCAGCTTAGCTCCCGGCGGGAACACAGATACGCAGTATTTT. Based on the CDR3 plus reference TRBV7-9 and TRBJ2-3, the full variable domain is DTGVSQNPRHKITKRGQNVTFRCDPISEHNRLYWYRQTLGQGPEFLTYFQNEAQLEKSRLLSDRFSAERPKGSFSTLEIQRTEQGDSAMYLCASSLAPGGNTDTQYFGPGTRLTVL.

Written as DNA, the CDR3 is TGCAGTGCTAGAGGAACCGGGCCCAAGGGGGAGACCCAGTACTTC. This encodes CSARGTGPKGETQYF. The chain links TRBV20-1 to TRBJ2-5; perhaps TRBD1 as D (5 bases). Looked up from germline, CDR1 is DFQATT and CDR2 is SNEGSKA (reference sequence). V shed 1 base and J shed 5 bases, with 17 bases lying between them. This CDR3 region has 15 residues.

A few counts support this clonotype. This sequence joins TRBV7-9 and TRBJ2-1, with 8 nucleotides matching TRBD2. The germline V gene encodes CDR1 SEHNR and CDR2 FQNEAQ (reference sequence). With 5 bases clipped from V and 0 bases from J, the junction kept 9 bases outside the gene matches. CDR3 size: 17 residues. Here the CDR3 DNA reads TGTGCCAGCAGCCCCGGCGGAGCGGGAGTCTCCTACAATGAGCAGTTCTTC. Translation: CASSPGGAGVSYNEQFF.

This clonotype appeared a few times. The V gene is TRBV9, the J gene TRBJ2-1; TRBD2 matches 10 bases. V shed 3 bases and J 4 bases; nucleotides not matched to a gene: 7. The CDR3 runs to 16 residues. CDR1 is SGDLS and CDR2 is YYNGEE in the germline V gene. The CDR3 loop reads CASSGRTSGPYNEQFF. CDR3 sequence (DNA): TGTGCCAGCAGCGGCCGGACTAGCGGCCCTTACAATGAGCAGTTCTTC.

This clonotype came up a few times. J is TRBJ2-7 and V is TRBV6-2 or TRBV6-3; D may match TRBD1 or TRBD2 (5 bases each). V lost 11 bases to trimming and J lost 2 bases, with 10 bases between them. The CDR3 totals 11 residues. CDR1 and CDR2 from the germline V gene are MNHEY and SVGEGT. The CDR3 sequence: CAGGKAYEQYF. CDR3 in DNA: TGTGCCGGGGGTAAGGCCTACGAGCAGTACTTC.

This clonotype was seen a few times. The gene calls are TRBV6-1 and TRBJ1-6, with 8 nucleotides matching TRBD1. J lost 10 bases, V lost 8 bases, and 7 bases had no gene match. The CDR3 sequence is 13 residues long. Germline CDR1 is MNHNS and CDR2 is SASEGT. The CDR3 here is CASGLGQGSPLHF. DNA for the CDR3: TGTGCCAGCGGCCTTGGACAGGGCTCACCCCTCCACTTT.

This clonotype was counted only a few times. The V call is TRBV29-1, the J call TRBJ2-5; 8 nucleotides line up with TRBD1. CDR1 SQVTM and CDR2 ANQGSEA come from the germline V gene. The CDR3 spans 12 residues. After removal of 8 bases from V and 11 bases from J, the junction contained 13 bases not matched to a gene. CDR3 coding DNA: TGCAGCACAAGGGCAGGGGGCGCTTCTCAGTACTTC. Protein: CSTRAGGASQYF.

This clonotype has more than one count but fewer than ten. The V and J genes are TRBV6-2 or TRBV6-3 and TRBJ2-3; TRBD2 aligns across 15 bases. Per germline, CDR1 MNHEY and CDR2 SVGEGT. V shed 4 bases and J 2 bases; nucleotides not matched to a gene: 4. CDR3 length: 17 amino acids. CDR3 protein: CASSWRTSGRVTDTQYF. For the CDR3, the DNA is TGTGCCAGCAGTTGGAGGACTAGCGGGAGGGTCACAGATACGCAGTATTTT.